These 2 T cell receptor beta chains were all obtained from the same sample, sequenced in a study of regulatory T cells in long-lasting Graves disease. Investigators prepared the TCR beta libraries by applying iRepertoire HTBI primers and Arm-PCR of CDR3 regions. TCRdb reanalysed the multiplex PCR reads using MiXCR and keeps one entry per CDR3 protein. The data show 200,000 to 250,000 distinct CDR3 sequences, roughly 19% seen once. Stated time point: newly diagnosed GD, antithyroid drugs for less than 3 months. The TCR library was made from RNA extracted from PBMCs. The data were also submitted as part of a second study, on T cells in Graves' hyperthyroidism and ophthalmopathy.

The input for sequencing was peripheral blood mononuclear cells (PBMCs), taken at new diagnosis, from a patient treated with antithyroid drugs. The receptor source for this set is a young woman with Graves disease.

This clonotype has more than one count but fewer than ten. Its ends do not fully match the called genes, so a read error is possible. This chain connects TRBV20-1 to TRBJ2-1; tentatively, D is TRBD2 (5 bases). Per germline, CDR1 DFQATT and CDR2 SNEGSKA (reference sequence). This CDR3 has 14 residues. CDR3 nucleotides: TGCAGTGCCTATAAGAACGGAAAGAGGGATGAGCAGTCCTTC. Its protein is CSAYKNGKRDEQSF.

This clonotype was picked up many times. This chain uses TRBV19 with TRBJ2-1, with D tentatively TRBD2 (5 bases). The ends were cut back, 4 bases at V and 6 bases at J, with 13 bases in the middle. Germline assignment: CDR1 LNHDA and CDR2 SQIVND (reference sequence). There are 14 residues in the CDR3. CDR3 residues: CASSSISGSNEQFF. Written as DNA, the CDR3 is TGTGCCAGTAGTAGTATCTCGGGGTCCAATGAGCAGTTCTTC.